This T cell receptor (beta chain) was sequenced for a study of cytomegalovirus exposure and HLA in healthy donors. V lost 2 bases and J lost 8, with 9 bases in between. Germline CDR1 and CDR2: MNHNS and SASEGT. CDR3 size: 12 residues. In regard to this clone: Its antigen is undetermined.

The data were produced by immunoSEQ multiplex PCR, yet TCRdb's version contains in-frame clones alone and is incomplete. This table holds approximately 140,000 clones, 86% found once. Study-level findings and limits: The study recorded about 150 TCR beta chains that were cytomegalovirus-associated.

It was the roughly 120-subject validation cohort, separate from the approximately 620-subject first cohort, to which the donors belonged. The gene calls are TRBV6-1 and TRBJ1-2, with no clear D. This receptor was obtained from a man between 18 and 35 years old in good health and CMV-seronegative. Sequences were obtained from PBMCs. The CDR3 DNA reads TGTGCCAGCAGTGAATGGCGGGGAGGCTACACCTTC. Its protein is CASSEWRGGYTF.